The next 28 T cell receptor beta chains were all read from a single sample in a study of cytomegalovirus exposure and HLA in healthy donors. 13 Jbeta primers and 60 Vbeta primers were used for the PCR. Using immunoSEQ multiplex PCR, the repertoire was profiled, and TCRdb retains in-frame clones only, with some absent. The sample records around 150,000 clones, about 75% being singletons. Sequencing was carried out using PBMCs. These receptors all come from a female donor in good health and CMV-seronegative.

This clone was found a few times. The chain links TRBV6-5 to TRBJ2-7; 8 nucleotides match TRBD2. Trimming removed 2 bases from V and 7 bases from J; junction bases left unmatched: 10. Germline CDR1 MNHEY, CDR2 SVGAGI. The CDR3 totals 15 residues. The CDR3 DNA reads as TGTGCCAGCAGTTACGGTCGGACTAGCTTCCAGGAGCAGTACTTC. Protein product: CASSYGRTSFQEQYF.

This chain links TRBV6-4 with TRBJ1-1, with 11 bases fitting TRBD1. With V trimmed by 2 bases and J by 9 bases, 2 bases remained unmatched. This CDR3 comprises 13 residues. Germline V lookup: CDR1 MRHNA, CDR2 SNTAGT. The CDR3 nucleotides read TGTGCCAGCAGTGACGGGACAGGGGGGCAAGCTTTCTTT. This translates into CASSDGTGGQAFF.

This rearrangement joins TRBV9 to TRBJ1-3, with 7 positions matching TRBD1. The ends lost 3 bases at V and 0 bases at J; junction bases unmatched: 15. The germline V gene encodes CDR1 SGDLS and CDR2 YYNGEE. This CDR3 is 19 amino acids long. Here the CDR3 reads CASSDQKGQPMSSGNTIYF. The CDR3 DNA reads as TGTGCCAGCAGCGATCAGAAGGGACAGCCGATGAGCTCTGGAAACACCATATATTTT.

The chain couples TRBV27 to TRBJ1-1, with 12 bases matching TRBD1. This CDR3 region has 17 residues. The germline V gene encodes CDR1 MNHEY and CDR2 SMNVEV (reference sequence). V lost 1 base, J lost 5 bases, and 8 bases stayed unmatched. The CDR3 here is CASSLYGTGGWETEAFF. CDR3 DNA sequence: TGTGCCAGCAGTTTATATGGGACAGGGGGCTGGGAAACTGAAGCTTTCTTT.

This rearrangement joins TRBV5-5 to TRBJ2-2; D possibly corresponds to TRBD1 (6 bases). CDR1 and CDR2 from the germline V gene are SGHKS and YYEKEE (reference sequence). The CDR3 is made up of 15 amino acids. Between the trimmed V and J ends, which lost 1 base and 1 base, there was a span of 8 bases. This chain's CDR3 is CASSLLQGNTGELFF. The CDR3 nucleotides are TGTGCCAGCAGCTTGCTACAGGGGAACACCGGGGAGCTGTTTTTT. The variable domain in full, completed from reference TRBV5-5 and TRBJ2-2, reads DAGVTQSPTHLIKTRGQQVTLRCSPISGHKSVSWYQQVLGQGPQFIFQYYEKEERGRGNFPDRFSARQFPNYSSELNVNALLLGDSALYLCASSLLQGNTGELFFGEGSRLTVL.

The chain couples TRBV5-5 to TRBJ1-5, with D perhaps matching TRBD1 (6 bases). The CDR3 is made up of 13 amino acids. CDR1 is SGHKS and CDR2 is YYEKEE in the germline V gene (reference sequence). Trimming stripped 2 bases from V and 7 bases from J, with 10 bases between. This CDR3 is CASSFQGLQPQHF. The CDR3 DNA sequence: TGTGCCAGCAGCTTTCAGGGGTTACAGCCCCAGCATTTT.

This clone appeared once. The chain carries TRBV10-3 and TRBJ1-4; TRBD1 matches at 7 bases. Per the germline V gene, CDR1 is ENHRY and CDR2 is SYGVKD. J gave up 0 bases and V 2 bases, and 3 bases lay outside the gene matches. The CDR3 contains 16 residues. The CDR3: CAISETGAATNEKLFF. In DNA form, the CDR3 reads TGTGCCATCAGTGAGACAGGGGCCGCAACTAATGAAAAACTGTTTTTT.

This clone was seen a single time. The chain joins TRBV6-5 to TRBJ2-4; maybe TRBD1 (5 bases). This CDR3 is built from 14 residues. The V gene's germline CDR1 is MNHEY and CDR2 SVGAGI. Trimming cost V 5 bases and J 4 bases, with 12 bases left between them. CDR3: CASSRDSAKNIQYF. In DNA, the CDR3 is TGTGCCAGCAGTCGCGACAGCGCTAAAAACATTCAGTACTTC.

This chain uses TRBV27 with TRBJ1-1; no firm D call. The length of the CDR3 is 14 residues. The V and J ends lost 3 bases and 0 bases respectively, with 8 bases between them. The germline V gene has CDR1 MNHEY and CDR2 SMNVEV (reference sequence). The CDR3 bases are TGTGCCAGCAGTTTGTCAGGTCTGAACACTGAAGCTTTCTTT. This encodes CASSLSGLNTEAFF.

V usage is TRBV27 and J usage is TRBJ2-1; TRBD1 aligns across 8 bases. Trimming at V came to 5 bases and at J to 1 base, leaving 7 bases not matched to a gene. The CDR3 is 16 amino acids. In germline, CDR1 is MNHEY, CDR2 SMNVEV (reference sequence). The CDR3 DNA sequence: TGTGCCAGCAGTCTGCGGGACAGGCAATCCTACAATGAGCAGTTCTTC. It codes for CASSLRDRQSYNEQFF.

V usage is TRBV29-1 and J usage is TRBJ2-3; 9 bases fit TRBD1. V lost 7 bases to trimming and J lost 1 base; unmatched junction nucleotides: 6. Germline CDR1 is SQVTM and CDR2 is ANQGSEA. This CDR3 is 14 amino acids long. The CDR3 spells CSGTGQGGTDTQYF. The DNA for the CDR3 is TGCAGCGGTACGGGACAGGGCGGCACAGATACGCAGTATTTT.

This chain uses TRBV19 with TRBJ1-5; D uncertain. Trimming left V 4 bases short and J 5 bases short, with 9 bases between. This CDR3 is 13 amino acids long. CDR1 is LNHDA and CDR2 is SQIVND in the germline V gene (reference sequence). Written as DNA, the CDR3 is TGTGCCAGTAGTAGGGAGAGGGATCAGCCCCAGCATTTT. Translated: CASSRERDQPQHF.

Within the sample, this clone is medium-sized. The chain recombines TRBV15 with TRBJ2-3; D remains unclear. Trimming shortened V by 1 base and J by 4 bases, and 9 bases separated the two germline ends. The CDR3 contains 14 residues. Germline CDR1 and CDR2: LNHNV and YYDKDF (reference sequence). Written as DNA, the CDR3 is TGTGCCACCAGCAGAGTCCGTGAGGCAGATACGCAGTATTTT. Encoded protein: CATSRVREADTQYF.

The chain couples TRBV5-1 to TRBJ2-1; TRBD2 agrees at 11 bases. The CDR3 has 16 amino acids. Germline V gives CDR1 SGHRS, CDR2 YFSETQ. With 0 bases clipped from V and 7 bases from J, the junction kept 6 bases outside the gene matches. This CDR3 is CASSLVSSGGTNEQFF. CDR3 DNA: TGCGCCAGCAGCTTGGTTTCTAGCGGGGGGACAAATGAGCAGTTCTTC. Full variable domain (missing parts from reference TRBV5-1 and TRBJ2-1): KAGVTQTPRYLIKTRGQQVTLSCSPISGHRSVSWYQQTPGQGLQFLFEYFSETQRNKGNFPGRFSGRQFSNSRSEMNVSTLELGDSALYLCASSLVSSGGTNEQFFGPGTRLTVL.

The V gene is TRBV6-5, the J gene TRBJ1-2; D perhaps matches TRBD1 (6 bases). The CDR3 loop spans 13 amino acids. The germline V gene has CDR1 MNHEY and CDR2 SVGAGI. The V end lost 8 bases, the J end lost 4 bases, and 14 bases lay between the germline ends. DNA for the CDR3: TGTGCCAGCTCAGGGGACCGCCCCTATGGCTACACCTTC. Translated: CASSGDRPYGYTF.

This chain connects TRBV7-2 to TRBJ2-7; 8 bases fit TRBD2. The V and J ends lost 5 bases and 6 bases, in that order; junction bases with no gene match: 9. Germline-derived CDR1 and CDR2 are SGHTA and FQGNSA. The CDR3 length is 14 residues. The CDR3 protein is CASSLLSGSSEQYF. The CDR3 coding sequence is TGTGCCAGCAGCCTACTGAGCGGGAGCTCCGAGCAGTACTTC.

There are a few counts of this clone. This chain uses TRBV25-1 with TRBJ2-3, with D uncertain. The CDR3 has 16 residues. With 0 bases removed from V and 0 bases from J, the gap between germline ends came to 10 bases. The germline V gene has CDR1 MGHDK and CDR2 SYGVNS. CDR3 sequence reads: CASSEYKLRSTDTQYF. CDR3 bases: TGTGCCAGCAGTGAATATAAGCTCCGAAGCACAGATACGCAGTATTTT. The whole variable domain, filled in from reference TRBV25-1 and TRBJ2-3, reads EADIYQTPRYLVIGTGKKITLECSQTMGHDKMYWYQQDPGMELHLIHYSYGVNSTEKGDLSSESTVSRIRTEHFPLTLESARPSHTSQYLCASSEYKLRSTDTQYFGPGTRLTVL.

The chain recombines TRBV5-1 with TRBJ2-3; 10 positions match TRBD2. Trimming removed 3 bases from V and 6 bases from J; junction bases left unmatched: 10. Germline V gene lookup returns CDR1 SGHRS and CDR2 YFSETQ. The CDR3 sequence is 16 residues long. The DNA of the CDR3 is TGCGCCAGCAGCTCGGGGACTAGCGAGTTGAGTGATACGCAGTATTTT. It codes for CASSSGTSELSDTQYF.

The chain employs TRBV5-4 and TRBJ1-2; the D gene is possibly TRBD1 (5 bases). The CDR3 runs 15 residues. Per the germline V gene, CDR1 is SGHNT and CDR2 is YYREEE (reference sequence). V was trimmed by 4 bases and J by 8 bases, leaving 21 bases between them. The CDR3 DNA follows: TGTGCCAGCAGCCCTGGAGGAGGGGACCCCATAGGCTACACCTTC. Its translation is CASSPGGGDPIGYTF.

As concerns this clone: The same CDR3 also results from other DNA sequences found in this sample. CDR3 coding DNA: TGCGCCAGCAGCTTGGGAGGCTCTGGGGCCAACGTCCTGACTTTC. Encoded protein: CASSLGGSGANVLTF. The chain carries TRBV5-1 and TRBJ2-6; no firm D call. Deletions cut 0 bases from V and 0 bases from J, with 4 bases between. This CDR3 is built from 15 residues. Germline V CDR1 and CDR2: SGHRS, YFSETQ.

V is TRBV6-6 and J is TRBJ1-3; 7 nucleotides match TRBD1. The V gene's germline CDR1 is MNHNY and CDR2 SVGAGI (reference sequence). Germline trimming cut 4 bases from V and 1 base from J; bases unmatched to any gene: 7. This CDR3 comprises 16 residues. CDR3 nucleotide sequence: TGTGCCAGCAGTTTAACAGGGGCAAAATCTGGAAACACCATATATTTT. Its protein is CASSLTGAKSGNTIYF.

The V and J genes are TRBV2 and TRBJ2-5; 7 bases align to TRBD1. V dropped 5 bases and J dropped 2; count of bases not matched to a gene: 11. Germline lookup yields CDR1 SNHLY and CDR2 FYNNEI. The CDR3 is 16 amino acids. DNA for the CDR3: TGTGCCAGCAGTAGACAGGGCCTGCTAATTCAAGAGACCCAGTACTTC. Translated: CASSRQGLLIQETQYF.

Only a few counts were recorded for this clone. This chain links TRBV6-5 with TRBJ2-3; D is undetermined. This CDR3 is 15 amino acids long. From germline, CDR1 is MNHEY and CDR2 SVGAGI. V lost 5 bases and J lost 0, with 12 bases in between. Written as DNA, the CDR3 is TGTGCCAGCAGTCCCCCTAGTCCCAGCACAGATACGCAGTATTTT. Its translation is CASSPPSPSTDTQYF.

The rearrangement uses TRBV30 and TRBJ2-4; 8 bases line up with TRBD2. From germline, CDR1 is GTSNPN and CDR2 SVGIG (reference sequence). V shed 1 base, J shed 3 bases, and the junction held 14 bases outside the gene matches. The CDR3 sequence is 18 residues long. As DNA, the CDR3 is TGTGCCTGGAGTGGTTGGTTTTACGGGAGGGCCGACAAAAACATTCAGTACTTC. It codes for CAWSGWFYGRADKNIQYF.

The chain links TRBV10-1 to TRBJ1-1; D might be TRBD1 (6 bases). There are 13 residues in the CDR3. Looked up from germline, CDR1 is WNHNN and CDR2 is SYGVQD (reference sequence). CDR3 protein: CARGAGGVTEAFF. The CDR3 nucleotides are TGCGCTCGGGGGGCCGGCGGTGTCACTGAAGCTTTCTTT.

The V and J genes are TRBV6-1 and TRBJ2-5, with D maybe TRBD2 (7 bases). Deletions cut 7 bases from V and 4 bases from J, with 13 bases between. Germline V gene data show CDR1 as MNHNS and CDR2 as SASEGT. This CDR3 region has 13 residues. CDR3 sequence (DNA): TGTGCCAGCACCGAGGGGGGGCGAGAGACCCAGTACTTC. As protein: CASTEGGRETQYF.

This rearrangement joins TRBV11-1 to TRBJ2-5; 7 bases align to TRBD2. After removal of 5 bases from V and 4 bases from J, the junction contained 4 bases not matched to a gene. CDR1 SGHAT and CDR2 FQDESV come from the germline V gene (reference sequence). The length of the CDR3 is 13 residues. The DNA for the CDR3 is TGTGCCAGCAGCGGAGGGGAGGGAGAGACCCAGTACTTC. Amino acids: CASSGGEGETQYF.

This sequence joins TRBV28 and TRBJ2-5; the D gene is possibly TRBD1 (6 bases). The CDR3 contains 15 residues. V was clipped by 5 bases and J by 1 base, with 14 bases between them. Germline CDR1 MDHEN, CDR2 SYDVKM. CDR3 protein: CASSRTRDTQETQYF. CDR3 coding DNA: TGTGCCAGCAGTCGAACACGGGACACCCAAGAGACCCAGTACTTC.